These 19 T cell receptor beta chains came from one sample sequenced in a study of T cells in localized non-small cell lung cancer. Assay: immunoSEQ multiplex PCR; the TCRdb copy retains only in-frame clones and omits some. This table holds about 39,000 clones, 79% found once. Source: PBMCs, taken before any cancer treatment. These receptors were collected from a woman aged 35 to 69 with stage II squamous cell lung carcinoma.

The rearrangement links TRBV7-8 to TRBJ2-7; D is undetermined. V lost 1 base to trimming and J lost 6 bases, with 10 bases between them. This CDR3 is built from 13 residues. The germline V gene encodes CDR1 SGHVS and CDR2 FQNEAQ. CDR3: CASSLGTVVEQYF. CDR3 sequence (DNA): TGTGCCAGCAGCTTAGGGACGGTCGTCGAGCAGTACTTC.

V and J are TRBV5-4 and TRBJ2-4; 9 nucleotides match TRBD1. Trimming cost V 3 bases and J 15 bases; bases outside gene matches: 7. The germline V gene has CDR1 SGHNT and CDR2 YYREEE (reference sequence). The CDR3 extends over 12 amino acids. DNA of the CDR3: TGTGCCAGCAGCTCGGGACAGGGACCCCCGTACTTC. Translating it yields CASSSGQGPPYF.

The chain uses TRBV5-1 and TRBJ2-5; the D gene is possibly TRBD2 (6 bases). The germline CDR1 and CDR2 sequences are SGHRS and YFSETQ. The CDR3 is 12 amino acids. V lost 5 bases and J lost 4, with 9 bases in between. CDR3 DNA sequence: TGCGCCAGCAGGGAGGGAGGAGAGACCCAGTACTTC. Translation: CASREGGETQYF.

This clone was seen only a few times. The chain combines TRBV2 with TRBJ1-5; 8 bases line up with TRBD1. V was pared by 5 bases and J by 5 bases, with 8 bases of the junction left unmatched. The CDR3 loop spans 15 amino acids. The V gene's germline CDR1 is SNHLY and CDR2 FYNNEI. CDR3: CASSQTGVIDQPQHF. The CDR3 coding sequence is TGTGCCAGCAGTCAGACAGGGGTAATTGATCAGCCCCAGCATTTT.

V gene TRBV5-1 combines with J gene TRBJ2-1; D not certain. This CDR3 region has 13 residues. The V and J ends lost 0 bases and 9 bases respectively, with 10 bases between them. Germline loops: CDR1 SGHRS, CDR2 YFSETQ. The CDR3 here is CASSLEVESEQFF. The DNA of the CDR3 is TGCGCCAGCAGCTTGGAGGTAGAGAGTGAGCAGTTCTTC. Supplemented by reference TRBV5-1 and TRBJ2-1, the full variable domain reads KAGVTQTPRYLIKTRGQQVTLSCSPISGHRSVSWYQQTPGQGLQFLFEYFSETQRNKGNFPGRFSGRQFSNSRSEMNVSTLELGDSALYLCASSLEVESEQFFGPGTRLTVL.

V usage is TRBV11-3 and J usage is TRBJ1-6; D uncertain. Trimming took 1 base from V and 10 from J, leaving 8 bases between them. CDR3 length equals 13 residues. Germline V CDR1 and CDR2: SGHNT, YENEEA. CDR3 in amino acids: CASSLAPGSPLHF. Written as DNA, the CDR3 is TGTGCCAGCAGCTTAGCCCCGGGGTCACCCCTCCACTTT.

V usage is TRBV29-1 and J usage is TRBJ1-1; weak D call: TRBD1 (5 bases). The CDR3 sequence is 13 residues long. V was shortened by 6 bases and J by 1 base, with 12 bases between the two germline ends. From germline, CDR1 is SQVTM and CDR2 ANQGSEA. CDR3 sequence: CSVLDGGNTEAFF. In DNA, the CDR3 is TGCAGCGTCCTCGACGGGGGGAACACTGAAGCTTTCTTT.

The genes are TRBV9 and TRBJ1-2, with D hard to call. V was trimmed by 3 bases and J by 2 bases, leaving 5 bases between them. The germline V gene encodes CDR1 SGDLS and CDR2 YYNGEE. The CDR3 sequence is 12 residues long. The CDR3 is CASSGDNYGYTF. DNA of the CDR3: TGTGCCAGCAGCGGAGACAACTATGGCTACACCTTC. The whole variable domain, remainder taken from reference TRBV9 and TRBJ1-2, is DSGVTQTPKHLITATGQRVTLRCSPRSGDLSVYWYQQSLDQGLQFLIQYYNGEERAKGNILERFSAQQFPDLHSELNLSSLELGDSALYFCASSGDNYGYTFGSGTRLTVV.

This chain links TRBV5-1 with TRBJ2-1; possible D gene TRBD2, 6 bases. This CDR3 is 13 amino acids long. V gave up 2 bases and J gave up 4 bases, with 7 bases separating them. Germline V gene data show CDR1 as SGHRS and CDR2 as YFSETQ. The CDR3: CASSFGTYNEQFF. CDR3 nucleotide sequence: TGCGCCAGCAGCTTCGGGACTTACAATGAGCAGTTCTTC. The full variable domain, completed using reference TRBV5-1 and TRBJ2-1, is KAGVTQTPRYLIKTRGQQVTLSCSPISGHRSVSWYQQTPGQGLQFLFEYFSETQRNKGNFPGRFSGRQFSNSRSEMNVSTLELGDSALYLCASSFGTYNEQFFGPGTRLTVL.

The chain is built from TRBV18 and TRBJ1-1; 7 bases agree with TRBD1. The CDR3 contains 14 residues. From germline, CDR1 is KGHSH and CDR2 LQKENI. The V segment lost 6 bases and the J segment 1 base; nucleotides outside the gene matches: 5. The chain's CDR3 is CASSPGQANTEAFF. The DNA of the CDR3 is TGTGCCAGCTCCCCCGGACAGGCGAACACTGAAGCTTTCTTT. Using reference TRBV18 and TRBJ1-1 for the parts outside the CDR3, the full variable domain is NAGVMQNPRHLVRRRGQEARLRCSPMKGHSHVYWYRQLPEEGLKFMVYLQKENIIDESGMPKERFSAEFPKEGPSILRIQQVVRGDSAAYFCASSPGQANTEAFFGQGTRLTVV.

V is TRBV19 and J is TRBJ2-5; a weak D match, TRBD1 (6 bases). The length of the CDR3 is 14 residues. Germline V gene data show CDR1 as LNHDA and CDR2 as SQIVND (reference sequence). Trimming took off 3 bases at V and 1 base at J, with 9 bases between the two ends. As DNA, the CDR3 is TGTGCCAGTAGTATCGGGACAAGCCAAGAGACCCAGTACTTC. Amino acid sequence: CASSIGTSQETQYF.

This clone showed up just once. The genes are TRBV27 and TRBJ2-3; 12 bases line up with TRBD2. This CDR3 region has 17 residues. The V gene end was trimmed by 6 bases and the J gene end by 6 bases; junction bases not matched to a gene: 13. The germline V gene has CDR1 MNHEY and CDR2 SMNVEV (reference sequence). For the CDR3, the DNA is TGTGCCAGCAGGAGGCTAGCGGGAGGGCCATGGGGGGATACGCAGTATTTT. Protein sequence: CASRRLAGGPWGDTQYF.

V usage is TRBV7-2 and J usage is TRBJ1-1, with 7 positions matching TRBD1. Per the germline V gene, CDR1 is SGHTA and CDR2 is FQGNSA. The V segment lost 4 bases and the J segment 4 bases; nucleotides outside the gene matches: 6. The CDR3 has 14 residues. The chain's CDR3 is CASSSGTAATEAFF. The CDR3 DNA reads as TGTGCCAGCAGCTCAGGGACAGCGGCCACTGAAGCTTTCTTT. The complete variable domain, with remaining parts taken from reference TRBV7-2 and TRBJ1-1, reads GAGVSQSPSNKVTEKGKDVELRCDPISGHTALYWYRQSLGQGLEFLIYFQGNSAPDKSGLPSDRFSAERTGGSVSTLTIQRTQQEDSAVYLCASSSGTAATEAFFGQGTRLTVV.

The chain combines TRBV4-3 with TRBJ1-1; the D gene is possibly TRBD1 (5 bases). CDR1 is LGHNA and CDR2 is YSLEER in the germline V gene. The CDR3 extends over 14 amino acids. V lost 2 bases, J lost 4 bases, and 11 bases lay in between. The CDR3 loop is CASSQRTRSTEAFF. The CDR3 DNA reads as TGCGCCAGCAGCCAAAGGACAAGGAGCACTGAAGCTTTCTTT.

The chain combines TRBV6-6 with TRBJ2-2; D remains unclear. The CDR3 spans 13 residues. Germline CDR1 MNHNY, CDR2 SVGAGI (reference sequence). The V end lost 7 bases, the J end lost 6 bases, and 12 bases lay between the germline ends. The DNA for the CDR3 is TGTGCCAGCACCCCCGGGTCAGCCGGGGAGCTGTTTTTT. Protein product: CASTPGSAGELFF.

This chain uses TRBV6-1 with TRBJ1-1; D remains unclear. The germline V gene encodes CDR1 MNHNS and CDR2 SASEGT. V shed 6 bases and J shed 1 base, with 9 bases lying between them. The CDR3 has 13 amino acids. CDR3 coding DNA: TGTGCCAGCAGCGGTCAGGCGAACACTGAAGCTTTCTTT. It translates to CASSGQANTEAFF.

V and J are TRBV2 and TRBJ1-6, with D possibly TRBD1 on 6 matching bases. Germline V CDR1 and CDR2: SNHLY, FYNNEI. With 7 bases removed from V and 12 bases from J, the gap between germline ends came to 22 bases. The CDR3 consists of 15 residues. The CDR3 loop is CASTNQDRTREPLHF. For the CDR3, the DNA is TGTGCCAGCACCAACCAGGACAGAACCAGGGAACCCCTCCACTTT.

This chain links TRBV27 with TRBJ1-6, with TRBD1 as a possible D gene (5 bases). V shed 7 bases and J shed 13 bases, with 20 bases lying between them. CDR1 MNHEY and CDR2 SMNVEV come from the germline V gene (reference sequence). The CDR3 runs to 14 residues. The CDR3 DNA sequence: TGTGCCAGCACTCCCCGGGGGGGGATTCACCCCCTCCACTTT. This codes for CASTPRGGIHPLHF.

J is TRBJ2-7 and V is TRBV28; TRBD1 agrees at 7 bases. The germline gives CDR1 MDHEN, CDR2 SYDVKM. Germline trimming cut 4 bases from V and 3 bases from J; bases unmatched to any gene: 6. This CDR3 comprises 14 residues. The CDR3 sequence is CASSSLQGIYEQYF. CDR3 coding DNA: TGTGCCAGCAGTTCGCTACAGGGGATCTACGAGCAGTACTTC.